This TCR beta chain appears in the sequencing data of a study of T cell changes during pregnancy in multiple sclerosis. This CDR3 is built from 15 residues. Germline V gene lookup returns CDR1 LGHNA and CDR2 YSLEER. The V segment lost 4 bases and the J segment 3 bases; nucleotides outside the gene matches: 3. The method was immunoSEQ multiplex PCR; TCRdb's version includes in-frame clones alone and lacks a portion of them. Of tens of thousands of clones in the sample, roughly 90% are singletons; the top ten hold more than 0.15%. The sequences come from CD4+ T cells from peripheral blood mononuclear cells, collected after pregnancy. The receptor was derived from a female donor in good health, enrolled as a control in a pregnancy study. V usage is TRBV4-3 and J usage is TRBJ1-5, with TRBD1 matching over 10 bases. The CDR3 DNA follows: TGCGCCAGCAGCCCGGGGACAGGGGACAATCAGCCCCAGCATTTT. Protein sequence: CASSPGTGDNQPQHF.